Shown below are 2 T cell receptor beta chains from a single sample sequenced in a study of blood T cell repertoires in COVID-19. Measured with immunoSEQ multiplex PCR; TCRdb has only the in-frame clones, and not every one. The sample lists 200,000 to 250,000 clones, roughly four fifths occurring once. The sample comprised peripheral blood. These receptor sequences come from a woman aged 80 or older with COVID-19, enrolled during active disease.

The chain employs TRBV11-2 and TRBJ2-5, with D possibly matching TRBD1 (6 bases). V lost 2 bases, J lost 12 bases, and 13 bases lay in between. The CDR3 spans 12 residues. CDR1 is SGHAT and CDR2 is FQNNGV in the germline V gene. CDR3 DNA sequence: TGTGCCAGCAGCTTACGGGGACATTCGGAGTACTTC. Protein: CASSLRGHSEYF.

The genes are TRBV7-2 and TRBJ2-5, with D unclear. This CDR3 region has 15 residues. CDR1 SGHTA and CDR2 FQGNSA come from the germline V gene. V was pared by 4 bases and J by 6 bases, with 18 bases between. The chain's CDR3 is CASSSPDGRGQTQYF. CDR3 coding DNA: TGTGCCAGCAGCTCCCCTGACGGCCGAGGTCAGACCCAGTACTTC.